The clone carrying this TCR beta chain was seen a handful of times. Its antigen is still unknown. The entry originates in a study of T-cell reconstitution after alpha-beta-depleted transplantation in children. V shed 3 bases and J shed 9 bases, with 15 bases lying between them. CDR1 is SGHTA, CDR2 FQGNSA, per germline. There are 14 residues in the CDR3. Study-wide findings and caveats: As was reported, about two months after transplant, alpha-beta T cells came from several hundred expanded graft clones. Some patients' high day-60 TCRbeta diversity was attributed to recipient cells surviving conditioning.

TCRbeta library construction was performed incorporating unique molecular identifiers. In TCRdb, the PCR reads were re-called with MiXCR into one record per CDR3 protein. Among some 840,000 distinct CDR3 sequences listed, roughly 15% were seen once. Material: PBMCs, mostly from graft donor cells, obtained 360 days after TCRalphabeta/CD19-depleted stem cell transplant. The rearrangement joins TRBV7-2 to TRBJ2-1; no firm D call. This receptor was taken from a male patient younger than 18 who had a stem cell transplant for acute lymphoblastic leukemia, so the T cells may come from the graft donor. The CDR3, as DNA: TGTGCCAGCAGCTTTAACAGCCTCGCCAGTGAGCAGTTCTTC. Its protein is CASSFNSLASEQFF.